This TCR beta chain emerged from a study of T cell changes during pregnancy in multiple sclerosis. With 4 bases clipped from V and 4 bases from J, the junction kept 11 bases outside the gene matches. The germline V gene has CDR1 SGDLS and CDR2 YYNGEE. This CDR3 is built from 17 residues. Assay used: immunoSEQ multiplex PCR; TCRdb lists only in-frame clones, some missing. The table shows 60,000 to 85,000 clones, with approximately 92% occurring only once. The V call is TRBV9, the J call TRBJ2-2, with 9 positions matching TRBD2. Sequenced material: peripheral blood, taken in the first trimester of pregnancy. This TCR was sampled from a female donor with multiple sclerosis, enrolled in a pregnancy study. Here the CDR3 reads CASSPLAGGPLTGELFF. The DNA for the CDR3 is TGTGCCAGCAGCCCACTGGCGGGGGGGCCGCTCACCGGGGAGCTGTTTTTT.